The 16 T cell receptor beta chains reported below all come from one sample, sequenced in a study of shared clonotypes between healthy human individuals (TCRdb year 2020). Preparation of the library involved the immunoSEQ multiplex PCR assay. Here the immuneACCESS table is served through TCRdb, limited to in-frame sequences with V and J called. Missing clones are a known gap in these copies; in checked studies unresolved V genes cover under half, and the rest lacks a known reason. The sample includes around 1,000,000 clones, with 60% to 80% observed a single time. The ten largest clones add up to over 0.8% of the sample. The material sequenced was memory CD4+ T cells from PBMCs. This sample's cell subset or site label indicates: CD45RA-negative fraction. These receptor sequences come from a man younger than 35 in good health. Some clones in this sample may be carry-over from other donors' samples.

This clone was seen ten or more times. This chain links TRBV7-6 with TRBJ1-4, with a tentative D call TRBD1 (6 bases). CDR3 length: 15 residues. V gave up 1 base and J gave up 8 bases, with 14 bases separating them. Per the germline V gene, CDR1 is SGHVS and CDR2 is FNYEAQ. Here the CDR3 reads CASSLVAGEGEKLFF. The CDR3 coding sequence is TGTGCCAGCAGCTTAGTCGCAGGGGAGGGGGAAAAACTGTTTTTT.

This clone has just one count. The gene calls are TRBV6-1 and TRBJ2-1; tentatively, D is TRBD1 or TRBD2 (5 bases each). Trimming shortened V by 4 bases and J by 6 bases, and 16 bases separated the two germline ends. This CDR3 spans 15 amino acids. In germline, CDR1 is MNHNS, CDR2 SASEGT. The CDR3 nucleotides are TGTGCCAGCAGTGCGGGGCCAGCGCTGGGCAATGAGCAGTTCTTC. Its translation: CASSAGPALGNEQFF.

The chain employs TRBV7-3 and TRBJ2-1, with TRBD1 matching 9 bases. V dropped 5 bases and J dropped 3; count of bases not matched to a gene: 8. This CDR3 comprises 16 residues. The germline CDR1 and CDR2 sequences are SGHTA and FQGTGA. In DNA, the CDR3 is TGTGCCAGCAGCCCGGGACAGGGAGGGAGCTACAATGAGCAGTTCTTC. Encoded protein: CASSPGQGGSYNEQFF.

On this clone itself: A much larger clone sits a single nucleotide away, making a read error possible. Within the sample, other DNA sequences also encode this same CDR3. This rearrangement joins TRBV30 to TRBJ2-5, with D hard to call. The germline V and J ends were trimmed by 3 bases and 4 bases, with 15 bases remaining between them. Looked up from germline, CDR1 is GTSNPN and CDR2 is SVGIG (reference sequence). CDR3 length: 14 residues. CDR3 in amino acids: CAWSVRARRETQYF. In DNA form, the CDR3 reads TGTGCCTGGAGCGTTAGAGCGCGGCGAGAGACCCAGTACTTC.

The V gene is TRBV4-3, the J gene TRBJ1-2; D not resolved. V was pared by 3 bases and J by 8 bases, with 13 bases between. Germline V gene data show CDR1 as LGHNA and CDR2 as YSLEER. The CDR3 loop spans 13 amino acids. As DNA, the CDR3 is TGCGCCAGCAGCCAGGGAGACTCCCTCGGCTACACCTTC. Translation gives CASSQGDSLGYTF.

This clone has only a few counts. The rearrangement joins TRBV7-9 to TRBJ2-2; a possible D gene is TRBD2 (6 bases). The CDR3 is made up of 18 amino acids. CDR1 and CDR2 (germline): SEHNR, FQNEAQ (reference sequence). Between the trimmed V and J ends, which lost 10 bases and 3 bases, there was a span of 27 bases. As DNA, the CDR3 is TGTGCCAACACCGGCGTGACCGGGAGTACTGCTGACACCGGGGAGCTGTTTTTT. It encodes CANTGVTGSTADTGELFF.

The CDR3 DNA is TGCGCCAGCAGCTTGGCCCCGACTAGCGCCCCTAGCACAGATACGCAGTATTTT. Protein product: CASSLAPTSAPSTDTQYF. The rearrangement uses TRBV5-1 and TRBJ2-3, with TRBD2 matching over 8 bases. This CDR3 has 18 amino acids. Germline values: CDR1 SGHRS, CDR2 YFSETQ. The V gene end was trimmed by 0 bases and the J gene end by 0 bases; junction bases not matched to a gene: 9.

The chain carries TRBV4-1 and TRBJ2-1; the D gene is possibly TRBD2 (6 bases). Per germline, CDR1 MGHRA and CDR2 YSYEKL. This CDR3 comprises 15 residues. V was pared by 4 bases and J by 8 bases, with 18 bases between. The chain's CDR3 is CASSPLALPLHEQFF. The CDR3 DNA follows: TGCGCCAGCAGCCCTCTAGCGCTTCCTTTGCATGAGCAGTTCTTC.

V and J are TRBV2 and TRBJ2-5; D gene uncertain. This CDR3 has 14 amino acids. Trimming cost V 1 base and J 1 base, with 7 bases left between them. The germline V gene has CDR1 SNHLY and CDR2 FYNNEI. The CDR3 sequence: CASSEDRIQETQYF. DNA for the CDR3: TGTGCCAGCAGTGAAGACCGCATCCAAGAGACCCAGTACTTC. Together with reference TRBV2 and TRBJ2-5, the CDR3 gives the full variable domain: EPEVTQTPSHQVTQMGQEVILRCVPISNHLYFYWYRQILGQKVEFLVSFYNNEISEKSEIFDDQFSVERPDGSNFTLKIRSTKLEDSAMYFCASSEDRIQETQYFGPGTRLLVL.

The CDR3 DNA reads as TGCAGTGCTATGGTCGGAGACGGCTACACCTTC. Translated, it gives CSAMVGDGYTF. The chain joins TRBV20-1 to TRBJ1-2; D is uncertain. The germline V gene encodes CDR1 DFQATT and CDR2 SNEGSKA (reference sequence). The CDR3 covers 11 residues. V was pared by 4 bases and J by 8 bases, with 11 bases between.

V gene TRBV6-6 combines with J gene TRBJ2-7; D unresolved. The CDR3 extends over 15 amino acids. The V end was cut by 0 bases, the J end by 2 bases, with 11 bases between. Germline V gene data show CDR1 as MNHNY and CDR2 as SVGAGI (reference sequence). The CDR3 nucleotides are TGTGCCAGCAGTTACTCGCTAACGGATACCTACGAGCAGTACTTC. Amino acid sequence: CASSYSLTDTYEQYF.

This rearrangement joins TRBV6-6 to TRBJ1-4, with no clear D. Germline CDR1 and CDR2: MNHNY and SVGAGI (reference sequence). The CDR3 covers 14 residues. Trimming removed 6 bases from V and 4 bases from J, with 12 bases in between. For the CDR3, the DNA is TGTGCCAGCAGGAGGGAGAACGGTAATGAAAAACTGTTTTTT. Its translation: CASRRENGNEKLFF.

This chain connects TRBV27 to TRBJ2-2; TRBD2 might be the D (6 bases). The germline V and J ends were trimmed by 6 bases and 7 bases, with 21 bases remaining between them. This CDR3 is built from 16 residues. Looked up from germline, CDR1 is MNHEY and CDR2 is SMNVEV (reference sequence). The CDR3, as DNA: TGTGCCAGCAGAAAATCGGGACTTTTCATGGGCGGGGAGCTGTTTTTT. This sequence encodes CASRKSGLFMGGELFF.

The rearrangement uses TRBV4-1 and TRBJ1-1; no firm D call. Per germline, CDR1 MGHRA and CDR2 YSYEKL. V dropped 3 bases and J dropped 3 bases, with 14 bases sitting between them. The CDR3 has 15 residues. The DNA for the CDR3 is TGCGCCAGCAGCCACCCTACGCGAGGTTACACTGAAGCTTTCTTT. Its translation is CASSHPTRGYTEAFF.

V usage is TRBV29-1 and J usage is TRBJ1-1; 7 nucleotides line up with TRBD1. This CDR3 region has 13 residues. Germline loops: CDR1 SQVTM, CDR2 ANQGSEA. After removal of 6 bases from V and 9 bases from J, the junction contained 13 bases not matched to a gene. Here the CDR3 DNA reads TGCAGCGTGGCAGGACAGGATTGGGGGCAAGCTTTCTTT. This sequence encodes CSVAGQDWGQAFF.

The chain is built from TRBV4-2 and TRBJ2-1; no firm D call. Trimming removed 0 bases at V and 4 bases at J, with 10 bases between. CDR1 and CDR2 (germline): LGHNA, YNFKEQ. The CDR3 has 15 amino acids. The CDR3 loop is CASSQDVAVYNEQFF. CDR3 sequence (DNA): TGTGCCAGCAGCCAAGATGTGGCTGTTTACAATGAGCAGTTCTTC.